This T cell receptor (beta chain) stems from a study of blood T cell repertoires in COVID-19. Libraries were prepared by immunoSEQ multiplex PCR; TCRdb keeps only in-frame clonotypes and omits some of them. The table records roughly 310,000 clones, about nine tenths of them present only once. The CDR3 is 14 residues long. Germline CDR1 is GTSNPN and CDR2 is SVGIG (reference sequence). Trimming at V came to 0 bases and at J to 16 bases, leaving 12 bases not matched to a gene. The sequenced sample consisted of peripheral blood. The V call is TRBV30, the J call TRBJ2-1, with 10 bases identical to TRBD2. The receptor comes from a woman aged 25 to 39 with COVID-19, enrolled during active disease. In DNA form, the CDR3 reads TGTGCCTGGAGTGTACAAAGGGCGCTAGCGGGAGTTTTCTTC. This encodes CAWSVQRALAGVFF.